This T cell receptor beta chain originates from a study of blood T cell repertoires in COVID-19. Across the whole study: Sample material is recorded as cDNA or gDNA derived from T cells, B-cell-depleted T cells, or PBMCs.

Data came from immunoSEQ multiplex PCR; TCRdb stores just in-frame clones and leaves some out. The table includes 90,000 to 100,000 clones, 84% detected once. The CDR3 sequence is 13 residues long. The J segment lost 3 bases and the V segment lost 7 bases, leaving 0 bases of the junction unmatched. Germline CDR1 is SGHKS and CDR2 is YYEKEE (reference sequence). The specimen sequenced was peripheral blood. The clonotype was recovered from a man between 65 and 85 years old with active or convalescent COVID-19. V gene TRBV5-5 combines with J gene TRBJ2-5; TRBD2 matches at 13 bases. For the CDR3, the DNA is TGTGCCAGCGGACTAGCGGGGGAAGAGACCCAGTACTTC. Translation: CASGLAGEETQYF.